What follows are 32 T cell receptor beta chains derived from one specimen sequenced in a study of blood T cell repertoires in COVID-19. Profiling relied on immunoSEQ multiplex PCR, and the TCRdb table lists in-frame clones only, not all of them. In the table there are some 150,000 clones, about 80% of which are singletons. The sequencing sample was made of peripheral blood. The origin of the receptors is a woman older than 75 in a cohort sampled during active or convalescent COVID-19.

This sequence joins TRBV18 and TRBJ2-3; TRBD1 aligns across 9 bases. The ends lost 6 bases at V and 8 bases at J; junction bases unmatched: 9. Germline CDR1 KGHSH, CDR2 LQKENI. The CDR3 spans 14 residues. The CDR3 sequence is CASSLGTGFVTQYF. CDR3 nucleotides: TGTGCCAGCTCCCTCGGGACAGGGTTCGTTACGCAGTATTTT.

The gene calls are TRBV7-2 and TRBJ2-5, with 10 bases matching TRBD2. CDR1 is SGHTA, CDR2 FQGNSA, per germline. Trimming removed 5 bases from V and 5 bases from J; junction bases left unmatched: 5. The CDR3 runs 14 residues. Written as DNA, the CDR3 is TGTGCCAGCAGCGGGACTAGCGTCTTGGAGACCCAGTACTTC. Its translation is CASSGTSVLETQYF.

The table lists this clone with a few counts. The CDR3 DNA follows: TGTGCCAGCAGCTGGGGGGGGCGGGCGGACACTGAAGCTTTCTTT. Residues: CASSWGGRADTEAFF. This chain joins TRBV5-4 and TRBJ1-1, with D possibly being TRBD1 (6 bases). CDR1 is SGHNT and CDR2 is YYREEE in the germline V gene (reference sequence). V gave up 3 bases and J gave up 3 bases, with 15 bases separating them. The CDR3 runs 15 residues.

The chain's CDR3 is CASSTGGVPQDTQYF. The CDR3 DNA reads TGTGCCAGCAGTACGGGGGGAGTCCCTCAAGATACGCAGTATTTT. This rearrangement joins TRBV11-3 to TRBJ2-3, with 7 bases matching TRBD2. CDR1 is SGHNT and CDR2 is YENEEA in the germline V gene. V trimming: 6 bases; J trimming: 5 bases; junction bases outside the gene matches: 11. This CDR3 contains 15 residues.

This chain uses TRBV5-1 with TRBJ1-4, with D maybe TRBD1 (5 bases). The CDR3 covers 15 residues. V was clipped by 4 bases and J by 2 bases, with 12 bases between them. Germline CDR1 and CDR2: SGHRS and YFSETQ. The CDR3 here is CASSPRVGTNEKLFF. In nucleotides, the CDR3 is TGCGCCAGCAGCCCCAGGGTCGGTACTAATGAAAAACTGTTTTTT.

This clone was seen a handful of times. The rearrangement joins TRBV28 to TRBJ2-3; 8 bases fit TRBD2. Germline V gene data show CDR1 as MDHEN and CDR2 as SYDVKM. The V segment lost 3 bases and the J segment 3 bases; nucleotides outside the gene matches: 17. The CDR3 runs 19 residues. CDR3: CASSFVGLEVWVRTDTQYF. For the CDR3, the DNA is TGTGCCAGCAGTTTCGTGGGACTAGAGGTCTGGGTTCGAACAGATACGCAGTATTTT.

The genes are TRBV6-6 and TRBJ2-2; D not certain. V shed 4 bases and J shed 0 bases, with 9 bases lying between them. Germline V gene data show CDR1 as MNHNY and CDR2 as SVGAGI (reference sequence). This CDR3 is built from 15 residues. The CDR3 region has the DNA TGTGCCAGCAGTTTGGGTACTACGAACACCGGGGAGCTGTTTTTT. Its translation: CASSLGTTNTGELFF.

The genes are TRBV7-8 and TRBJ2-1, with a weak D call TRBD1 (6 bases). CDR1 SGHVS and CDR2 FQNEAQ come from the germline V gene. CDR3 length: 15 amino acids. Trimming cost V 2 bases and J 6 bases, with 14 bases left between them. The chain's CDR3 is CASSLLRGVLNEQFF. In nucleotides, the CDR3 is TGTGCCAGCAGCTTACTCAGGGGAGTGCTCAATGAGCAGTTCTTC.

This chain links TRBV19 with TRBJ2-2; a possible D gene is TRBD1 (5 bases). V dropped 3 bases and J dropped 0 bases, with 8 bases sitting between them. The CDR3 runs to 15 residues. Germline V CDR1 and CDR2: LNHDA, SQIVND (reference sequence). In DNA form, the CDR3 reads TGTGCCAGTAGTATTGGACACACGAACACCGGGGAGCTGTTTTTT. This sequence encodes CASSIGHTNTGELFF.

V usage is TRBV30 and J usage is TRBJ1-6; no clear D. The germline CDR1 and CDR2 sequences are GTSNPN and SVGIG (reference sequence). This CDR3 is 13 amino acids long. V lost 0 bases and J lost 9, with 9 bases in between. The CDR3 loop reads CAWSVQISSPLHF. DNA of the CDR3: TGTGCCTGGAGTGTACAAATTTCTTCACCCCTCCACTTT. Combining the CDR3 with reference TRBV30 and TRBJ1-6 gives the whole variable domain SQTIHQWPATLVQPVGSPLSLECTVEGTSNPNLYWYRQAAGRGLQLLFYSVGIGQISSEVPQNLSASRPQDRQFILSSKKLLLSDSGFYLCAWSVQISSPLHFGNGTRLTVT.

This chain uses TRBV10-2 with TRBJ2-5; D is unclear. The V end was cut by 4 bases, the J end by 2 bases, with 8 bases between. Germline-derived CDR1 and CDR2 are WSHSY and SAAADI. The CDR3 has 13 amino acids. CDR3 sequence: CASSVLRQETQYF. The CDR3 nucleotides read TGCGCCAGCAGTGTACTCCGACAAGAGACCCAGTACTTC.

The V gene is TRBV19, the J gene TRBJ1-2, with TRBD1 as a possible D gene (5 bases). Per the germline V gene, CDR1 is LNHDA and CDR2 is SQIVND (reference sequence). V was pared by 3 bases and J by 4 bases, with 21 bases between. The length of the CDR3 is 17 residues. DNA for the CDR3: TGTGCCAGTAGTATGGGGCAGTTCGATAAGCGGGGCTATGGCTACACCTTC. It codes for CASSMGQFDKRGYGYTF.

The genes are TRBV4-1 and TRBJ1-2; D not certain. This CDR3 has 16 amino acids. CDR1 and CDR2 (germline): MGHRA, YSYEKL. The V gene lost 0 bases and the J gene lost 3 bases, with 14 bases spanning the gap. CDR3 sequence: CASSQDWAGIYYGYTF. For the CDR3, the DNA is TGCGCCAGCAGCCAAGATTGGGCAGGAATCTACTATGGCTACACCTTC.

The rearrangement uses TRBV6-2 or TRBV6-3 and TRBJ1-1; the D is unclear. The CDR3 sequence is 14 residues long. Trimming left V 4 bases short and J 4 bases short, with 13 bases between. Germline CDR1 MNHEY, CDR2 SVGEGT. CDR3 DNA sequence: TGTGCCAGCAGTTCGAATAGTGTACCCACTGAAGCTTTCTTT. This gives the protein CASSSNSVPTEAFF.

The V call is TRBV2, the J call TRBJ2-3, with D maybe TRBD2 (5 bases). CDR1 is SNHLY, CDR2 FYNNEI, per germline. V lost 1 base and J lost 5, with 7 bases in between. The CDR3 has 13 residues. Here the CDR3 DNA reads TGTGCCAGCAGTGAAGGAGAGGGAGATACGCAGTATTTT. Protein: CASSEGEGDTQYF.

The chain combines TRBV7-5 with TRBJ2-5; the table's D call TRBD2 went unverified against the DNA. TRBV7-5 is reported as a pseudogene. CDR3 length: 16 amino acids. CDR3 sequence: CARIPVVSLLKETQYF. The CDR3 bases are TGTGCCAGAATCCCGGTGGTGTCACTGTTAAAAGAGACCCAGTACTTC.

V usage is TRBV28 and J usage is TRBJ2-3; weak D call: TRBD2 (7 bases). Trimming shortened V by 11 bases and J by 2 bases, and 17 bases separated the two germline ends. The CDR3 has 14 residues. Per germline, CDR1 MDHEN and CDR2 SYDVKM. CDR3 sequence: CAAQRGGDTDTQYF. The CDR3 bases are TGTGCCGCACAAAGGGGGGGCGACACAGATACGCAGTATTTT.

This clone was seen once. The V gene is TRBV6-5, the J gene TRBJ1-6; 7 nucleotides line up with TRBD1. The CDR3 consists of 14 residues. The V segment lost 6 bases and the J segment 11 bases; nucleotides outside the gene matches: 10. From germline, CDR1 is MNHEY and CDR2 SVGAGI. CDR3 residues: CASSLGQATAPLHF. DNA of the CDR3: TGTGCCAGCAGCCTAGGACAGGCCACGGCACCCCTCCACTTT.

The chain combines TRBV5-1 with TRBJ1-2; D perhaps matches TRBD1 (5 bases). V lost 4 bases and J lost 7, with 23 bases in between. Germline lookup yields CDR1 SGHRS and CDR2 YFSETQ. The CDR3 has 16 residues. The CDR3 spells CASSGLEVGGMVGYTF. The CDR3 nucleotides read TGCGCCAGCAGCGGCCTGGAAGTCGGGGGGATGGTTGGCTACACCTTC.

CDR3 loop: CASSQRFGGELFF. DNA for the CDR3: TGTGCCAGCAGCCAACGGTTCGGCGGGGAGCTGTTTTTT. The chain is built from TRBV3-1 (or the pseudogene TRBV3-2) and TRBJ2-2; no clear D gene. CDR3 length equals 13 residues. V dropped 2 bases and J dropped 7 bases, with 8 bases sitting between them. CDR1 LGHDT and CDR2 YNNKEL come from the germline V gene (reference sequence).

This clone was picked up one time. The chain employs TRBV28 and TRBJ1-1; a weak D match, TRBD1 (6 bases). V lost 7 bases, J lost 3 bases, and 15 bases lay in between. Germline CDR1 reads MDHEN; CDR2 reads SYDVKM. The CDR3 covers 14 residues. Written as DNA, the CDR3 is TGTGCCAGCACCGAACAGGGATCTTACACTGAAGCTTTCTTT. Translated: CASTEQGSYTEAFF.

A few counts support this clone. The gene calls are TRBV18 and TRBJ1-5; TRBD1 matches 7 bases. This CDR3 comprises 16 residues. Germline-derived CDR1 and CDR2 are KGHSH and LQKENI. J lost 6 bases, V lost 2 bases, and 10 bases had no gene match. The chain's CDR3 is CASSPSGGRVAQPQHF. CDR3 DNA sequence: TGTGCCAGCTCACCATCAGGGGGGCGCGTCGCTCAGCCCCAGCATTTT.

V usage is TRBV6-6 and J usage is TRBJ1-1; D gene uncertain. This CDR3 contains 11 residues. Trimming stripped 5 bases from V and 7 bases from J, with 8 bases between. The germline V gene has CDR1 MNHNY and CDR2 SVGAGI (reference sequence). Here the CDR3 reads CASSEIIEAFF. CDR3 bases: TGTGCCAGCAGTGAGATCATTGAAGCTTTCTTT.

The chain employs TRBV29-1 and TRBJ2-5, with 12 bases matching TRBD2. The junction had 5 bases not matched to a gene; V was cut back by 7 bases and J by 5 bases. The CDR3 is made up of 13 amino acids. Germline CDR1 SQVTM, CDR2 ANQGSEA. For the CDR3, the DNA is TGCAGCGGACTAGCGGGGGACGGGGAGACCCAGTACTTC. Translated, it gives CSGLAGDGETQYF.

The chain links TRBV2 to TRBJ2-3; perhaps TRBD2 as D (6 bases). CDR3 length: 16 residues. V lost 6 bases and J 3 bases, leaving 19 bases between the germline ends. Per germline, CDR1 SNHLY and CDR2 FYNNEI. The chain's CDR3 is CASRLQGLLTTDTQYF. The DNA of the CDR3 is TGTGCCAGCAGACTCCAGGGACTTCTCACGACAGATACGCAGTATTTT.

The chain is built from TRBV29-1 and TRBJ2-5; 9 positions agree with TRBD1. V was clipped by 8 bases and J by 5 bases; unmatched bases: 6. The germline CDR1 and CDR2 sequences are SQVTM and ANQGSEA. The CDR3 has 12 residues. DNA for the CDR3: TGCAGCACAACAGGGGGCCTGGAGACCCAGTACTTC. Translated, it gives CSTTGGLETQYF. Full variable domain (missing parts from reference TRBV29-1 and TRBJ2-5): SAVISQKPSRDICQRGTSLTIQCQVDSQVTMMFWYRQQPGQSLTLIATANQGSEATYESGFVIDKFPISRPNLTFSTLTVSNMSPEDSSIYLCSTTGGLETQYFGPGTRLLVL.

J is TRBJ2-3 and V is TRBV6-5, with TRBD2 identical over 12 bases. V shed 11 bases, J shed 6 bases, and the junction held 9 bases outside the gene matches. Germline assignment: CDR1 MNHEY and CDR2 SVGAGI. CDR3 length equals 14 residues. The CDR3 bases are TGTGCCTCAAGGACTAGCGGGGCCCTGGATACGCAGTATTTT. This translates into CASRTSGALDTQYF.

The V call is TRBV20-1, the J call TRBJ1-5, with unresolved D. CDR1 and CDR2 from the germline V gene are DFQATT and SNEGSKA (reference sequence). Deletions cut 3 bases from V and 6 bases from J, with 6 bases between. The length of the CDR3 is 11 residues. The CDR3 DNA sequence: TGCAGTGCTAGGGGCAGTCAGCCCCAGCATTTT. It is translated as CSARGSQPQHF.

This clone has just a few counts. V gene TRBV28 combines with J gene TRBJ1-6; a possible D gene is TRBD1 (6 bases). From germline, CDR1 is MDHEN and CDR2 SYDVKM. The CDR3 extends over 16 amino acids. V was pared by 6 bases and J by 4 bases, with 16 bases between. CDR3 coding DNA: TGTGCCAGCAGCCCTACCTTTACAGGGTATAATTCACCCCTCCACTTT. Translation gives CASSPTFTGYNSPLHF.

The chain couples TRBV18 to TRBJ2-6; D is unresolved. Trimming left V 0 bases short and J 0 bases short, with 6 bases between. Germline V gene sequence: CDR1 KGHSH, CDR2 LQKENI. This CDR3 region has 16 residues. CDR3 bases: TGTGCCAGCTCACCACCCAGTACCTCTGGGGCCAACGTCCTGACTTTC. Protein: CASSPPSTSGANVLTF.

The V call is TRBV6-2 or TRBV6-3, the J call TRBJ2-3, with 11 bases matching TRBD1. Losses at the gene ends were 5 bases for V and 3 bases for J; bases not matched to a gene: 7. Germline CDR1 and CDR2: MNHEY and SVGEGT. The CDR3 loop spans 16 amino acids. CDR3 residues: CASSTGTGGVTDTQYF. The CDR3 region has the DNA TGTGCCAGCAGTACCGGGACAGGGGGAGTTACAGATACGCAGTATTTT.

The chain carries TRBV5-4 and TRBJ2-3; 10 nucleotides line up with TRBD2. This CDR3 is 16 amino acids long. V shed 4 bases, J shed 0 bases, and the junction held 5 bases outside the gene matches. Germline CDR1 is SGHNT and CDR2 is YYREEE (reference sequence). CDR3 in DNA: TGTGCCAGCAGCCAGGCTAGCGGGGGTAGCACAGATACGCAGTATTTT. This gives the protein CASSQASGGSTDTQYF.